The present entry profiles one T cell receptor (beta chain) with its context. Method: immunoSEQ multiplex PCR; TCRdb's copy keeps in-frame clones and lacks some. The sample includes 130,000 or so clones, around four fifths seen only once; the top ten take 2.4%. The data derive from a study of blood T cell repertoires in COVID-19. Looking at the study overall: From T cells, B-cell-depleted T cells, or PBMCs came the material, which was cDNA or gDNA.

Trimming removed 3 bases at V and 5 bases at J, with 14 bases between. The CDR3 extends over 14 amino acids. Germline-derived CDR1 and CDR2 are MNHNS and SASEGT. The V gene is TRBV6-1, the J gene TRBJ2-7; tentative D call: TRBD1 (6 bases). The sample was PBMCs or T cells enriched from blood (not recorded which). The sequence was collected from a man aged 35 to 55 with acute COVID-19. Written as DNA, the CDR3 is TGTGCCAGCAGTGAGGATATACAGGGTAACGAGCAGTACTTC. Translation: CASSEDIQGNEQYF.